Shown below are 24 T cell receptor beta chains from a single sample sequenced in a study of cytomegalovirus exposure and HLA in healthy donors (dated by TCRdb to about 2017). Library preparation used the immunoSEQ multiplex PCR assay. For the multiplex PCR, a mixture combining 60 forward primers for TCR Vbeta segments and 13 reverse primers for TCR Jbeta segments was used. Drawn from immuneACCESS, this table holds only the in-frame rearrangements with V and J called that TCRdb kept. Clones are partly lost; checked studies trace under half to an unresolved V gene and leave the rest unexplained. The table for this sample lists about 89,000 clones; roughly 70% of them were counted only once. The ten largest clones capture 1.5% to 2% of the sample. Input material: PBMCs. Every receptor here comes from a male donor in good health and CMV-seronegative.

This clone was picked up a small number of times. The chain joins TRBV7-2 to TRBJ2-7; 7 positions agree with TRBD2. The V segment lost 0 bases and the J segment 0 bases; nucleotides outside the gene matches: 2. CDR1 SGHTA and CDR2 FQGNSA come from the germline V gene. The CDR3 contains 15 residues. CDR3 DNA: TGTGCCAGCAGCTTAGCCGGGGGGAGCTCCTACGAGCAGTACTTC. It specifies CASSLAGGSSYEQYF.

The chain recombines TRBV6-5 with TRBJ2-7, with a tentative D call TRBD1 (6 bases). The germline V and J ends were trimmed by 6 bases and 3 bases, with 15 bases remaining between them. Germline loops: CDR1 MNHEY, CDR2 SVGAGI. The CDR3 length is 14 residues. CDR3 region: CASRDQGLLYEQYF. CDR3 nucleotides: TGTGCCAGCAGGGATCAGGGGCTCCTCTACGAGCAGTACTTC.

The chain joins TRBV9 to TRBJ2-7; TRBD2 is a possible D gene (6 bases). Germline CDR1 reads SGDLS; CDR2 reads YYNGEE. This CDR3 is built from 12 residues. V was trimmed by 7 bases and J by 6 bases, leaving 14 bases between them. CDR3: CASGDSFSEQYF. The CDR3 region has the DNA TGTGCCAGCGGGGACTCATTTAGCGAGCAGTACTTC.

V gene TRBV7-2 combines with J gene TRBJ2-5; 11 bases line up with TRBD2. The J segment lost 4 bases and the V segment lost 5 bases, leaving 6 bases of the junction unmatched. Per the germline V gene, CDR1 is SGHTA and CDR2 is FQGNSA. The CDR3 loop spans 15 amino acids. The CDR3 nucleotides are TGTGCCAGCAGCCGTACTAGCGGGAGAATAGAGACCCAGTACTTC. It is translated as CASSRTSGRIETQYF.

V and J are TRBV27 and TRBJ2-7; 8 positions agree with TRBD2. V was clipped by 5 bases and J by 2 bases; unmatched bases: 11. CDR1 is MNHEY and CDR2 is SMNVEV in the germline V gene (reference sequence). There are 16 residues in the CDR3. CDR3 sequence reads: CASSRDGLAFTYEQYF. The CDR3 DNA is TGTGCCAGCAGTCGGGACGGACTAGCCTTTACCTACGAGCAGTACTTC.

The rearrangement links TRBV28 to TRBJ1-1; D is uncertain. V shed 10 bases and J shed 2 bases, with 26 bases lying between them. In germline, CDR1 is MDHEN, CDR2 SYDVKM. The CDR3 sequence is 17 residues long. CDR3: CATSPSRNRDKNTEAFF. The CDR3 DNA follows: TGTGCCACCTCACCGTCCCGAAACCGAGACAAAAACACTGAAGCTTTCTTT.

V and J are TRBV6-1 and TRBJ2-7; 11 bases fit TRBD1. Losses at the gene ends were 2 bases for V and 3 bases for J; bases not matched to a gene: 3. The CDR3 is made up of 15 amino acids. Germline CDR1 and CDR2: MNHNS and SASEGT. The CDR3 reads CASSELGTGGYEQYF. The CDR3 DNA reads as TGTGCCAGCAGTGAACTTGGGACAGGGGGCTACGAGCAGTACTTC.

The rearrangement uses TRBV6-5 and TRBJ2-1; a weak D match, TRBD2 (6 bases). V lost 8 bases, J lost 12 bases, and 20 bases lay in between. CDR1 and CDR2 (germline): MNHEY, SVGAGI. CDR3 size: 13 residues. The CDR3 coding sequence is TGTGCCAGCTCTCGCGGGGCGTCGGACGGGCAGTTCTTC. Residues: CASSRGASDGQFF.

This sequence joins TRBV19 and TRBJ2-7, with TRBD2 identical over 13 bases. The J segment lost 2 bases and the V segment lost 5 bases, leaving 3 bases of the junction unmatched. CDR3 length equals 15 residues. Per the germline V gene, CDR1 is LNHDA and CDR2 is SQIVND (reference sequence). CDR3 region: CASSPGLAGAYEQYF. The CDR3 nucleotides read TGTGCCAGTAGTCCTGGACTAGCGGGAGCCTACGAGCAGTACTTC.

This clone showed up just once. This sequence joins TRBV28 and TRBJ1-2; a possible D gene is TRBD1 (6 bases). Germline CDR1 reads MDHEN; CDR2 reads SYDVKM. Trimming left V 9 bases short and J 8 bases short, with 13 bases between. The CDR3 sequence is 11 residues long. The CDR3 loop reads CASTPGDGYTF. CDR3 nucleotide sequence: TGTGCCAGTACCCCAGGGGACGGCTACACCTTC.

The V and J genes are TRBV19 and TRBJ2-1, with D perhaps TRBD1 (6 bases). The CDR3 is made up of 14 amino acids. The germline V and J ends were trimmed by 6 bases and 4 bases, with 13 bases remaining between them. Germline assignment: CDR1 LNHDA and CDR2 SQIVND (reference sequence). The CDR3 DNA reads as TGTGCCAGTAGACTGGGACACCTATACAATGAGCAGTTCTTC. Translating it yields CASRLGHLYNEQFF.

This sequence joins TRBV7-6 and TRBJ2-7; 10 bases map to TRBD2. The CDR3 runs 16 residues. Germline values: CDR1 SGHVS, CDR2 FNYEAQ. V shed 1 base and J 3 bases; nucleotides not matched to a gene: 6. This CDR3 reads CASSLVQSSGSYEQYF. CDR3 sequence (DNA): TGTGCCAGCAGCTTAGTCCAATCTAGCGGGAGCTACGAGCAGTACTTC. Full variable domain (rest looked up from reference TRBV7-6 and TRBJ2-7): GAGVSQSPRYKVTKRGQDVALRCDPISGHVSLYWYRQALGQGPEFLTYFNYEAQQDKSGLPNDRFSAERPEGSISTLTIQRTEQRDSAMYRCASSLVQSSGSYEQYFGPGTRLTVT.

The chain carries TRBV11-1 and TRBJ2-5, with 15 bases aligning to TRBD2. Germline V CDR1 and CDR2: SGHAT, FQDESV (reference sequence). The CDR3 is 18 residues long. Germline trimming cut 5 bases from V and 4 bases from J; bases unmatched to any gene: 11. The CDR3 loop is CASSHGLAGGPESETQYF. The CDR3 DNA reads as TGTGCCAGCAGCCACGGACTAGCGGGAGGGCCTGAATCAGAGACCCAGTACTTC.

The J gene is TRBJ1-3, the V gene TRBV18, with D uncertain. Trimming took 6 bases from V and 1 from J, leaving 7 bases between them. Germline-derived CDR1 and CDR2 are KGHSH and LQKENI. The CDR3 is 13 amino acids. DNA for the CDR3: TGTGCCAGCTCGGCCAAATCTGGAAACACCATATATTTT. It yields the protein CASSAKSGNTIYF.

The V call is TRBV7-9, the J call TRBJ2-3; 7 bases align to TRBD1. J was trimmed by 7 bases and V by 3 bases; bases with no gene match: 7. CDR1 and CDR2 (germline): SEHNR, FQNEAQ (reference sequence). This CDR3 comprises 14 residues. Written as DNA, the CDR3 is TGTGCCAGCAGCTTCCGGACAGGCGGAAATACGCAGTATTTT. Protein product: CASSFRTGGNTQYF.

The gene calls are TRBV2 and TRBJ2-3; tentatively, D is TRBD1 (5 bases). The V end lost 2 bases, the J end lost 4 bases, and 10 bases lay between the germline ends. The CDR3 contains 14 residues. The V gene's germline CDR1 is SNHLY and CDR2 FYNNEI. The CDR3 protein is CASSEKGLADTQYF. The CDR3 region has the DNA TGTGCCAGCAGTGAAAAGGGGCTAGCAGATACGCAGTATTTT.

This clone was seen just once. The chain uses TRBV6-4 and TRBJ2-1; perhaps TRBD1 as D (6 bases). The CDR3 totals 12 residues. Trimming left V 3 bases short and J 7 bases short, with 7 bases between. Germline loops: CDR1 MRHNA, CDR2 SNTAGT. Written as DNA, the CDR3 is TGTGCCAGCAGTGAACAGGGAAATGAGCAGTTCTTC. Its translation: CASSEQGNEQFF.

The chain has TRBV18 and TRBJ2-3; maybe TRBD2 (6 bases). The germline V and J ends were trimmed by 2 bases and 2 bases, with 11 bases remaining between them. The germline CDR1 and CDR2 sequences are KGHSH and LQKENI. The CDR3 runs 15 residues. DNA of the CDR3: TGTGCCAGCTCACCAGTCAGGGAGGACACAGATACGCAGTATTTT. As protein: CASSPVREDTDTQYF.

The CDR3 region has the DNA TGTGCCAGCAGCCCTAGCGGGAGTGCCAAAAACATTCAGTACTTC. As protein: CASSPSGSAKNIQYF. The chain uses TRBV7-3 and TRBJ2-4, with 10 nucleotides matching TRBD2. The trim removed 5 bases at V and 1 base at J, leaving 2 bases unmatched. The CDR3 consists of 15 residues. Germline CDR1 is SGHTA and CDR2 is FQGTGA.

The count of this clone is one. This chain uses TRBV27 with TRBJ2-7; 10 nucleotides agree with TRBD2. Trimming at V came to 6 bases and at J to 3 bases, leaving 11 bases not matched to a gene. CDR3 length equals 16 residues. Germline CDR1 is MNHEY and CDR2 is SMNVEV (reference sequence). The DNA of the CDR3 is TGTGCCAGCAGCCCCCCTCCACTAGCGGGGAGCTACGAGCAGTACTTC. This gives the protein CASSPPPLAGSYEQYF.

The V call is TRBV5-1, the J call TRBJ2-5; D is possibly TRBD1 (6 bases). With 1 base removed from V and 1 base from J, the gap between germline ends came to 26 bases. The CDR3 contains 20 residues. Per the germline V gene, CDR1 is SGHRS and CDR2 is YFSETQ. The CDR3: CASSLYLRGTRGRAQETQYF. CDR3 bases: TGCGCCAGCAGCTTGTACCTAAGGGGGACCCGAGGTCGGGCCCAAGAGACCCAGTACTTC.

The chain joins TRBV4-2 to TRBJ2-7, with 15 nucleotides matching TRBD2. Trimming at V came to 6 bases and at J to 4 bases, leaving 7 bases not matched to a gene. The CDR3 spans 16 residues. CDR1 LGHNA and CDR2 YNFKEQ come from the germline V gene. CDR3 bases: TGTGCCAGCAGTCAGGACGGACTAGCGGGGGGGTACGAGCAGTACTTC. This gives the protein CASSQDGLAGGYEQYF.

This clone was observed once. J is TRBJ2-5 and V is TRBV27; D gene uncertain. This CDR3 spans 13 amino acids. V lost 6 bases, J lost 5 bases, and 13 bases lay in between. Germline V gene data show CDR1 as MNHEY and CDR2 as SMNVEV (reference sequence). CDR3 DNA sequence: TGTGCCAGCAGCTTGTGGGTCGGGGAGACCCAGTACTTC. Encoded protein: CASSLWVGETQYF.

The gene calls are TRBV7-3 and TRBJ2-2, with TRBD1 as a possible D gene (5 bases). Between the trimmed V and J ends, which lost 0 bases and 0 bases, there was a span of 8 bases. This CDR3 is built from 16 residues. CDR1 SGHTA and CDR2 FQGTGA come from the germline V gene. CDR3 loop: CASSLTGLANTGELFF. In DNA form, the CDR3 reads TGTGCCAGCAGCTTAACGGGGCTAGCGAACACCGGGGAGCTGTTTTTT.